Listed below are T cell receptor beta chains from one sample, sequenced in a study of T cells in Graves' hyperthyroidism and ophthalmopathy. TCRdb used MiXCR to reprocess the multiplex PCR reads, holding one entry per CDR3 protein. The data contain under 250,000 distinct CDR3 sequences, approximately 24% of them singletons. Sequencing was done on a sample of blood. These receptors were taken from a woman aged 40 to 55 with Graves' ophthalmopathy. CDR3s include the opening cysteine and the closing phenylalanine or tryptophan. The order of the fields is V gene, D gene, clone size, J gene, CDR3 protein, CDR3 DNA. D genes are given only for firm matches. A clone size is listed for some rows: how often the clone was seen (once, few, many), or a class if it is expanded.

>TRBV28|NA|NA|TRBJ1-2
CASSVHSGGLYGYTF
TGTGCCAGCAGTGTCCACAGCGGGGGCCTCTATGGCTACACCTTC
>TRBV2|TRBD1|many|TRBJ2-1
CASSGRAGGQNEQFF
TGTGCCAGCAGTGGAAGGGCAGGGGGCCAAAATGAGCAGTTCTTC
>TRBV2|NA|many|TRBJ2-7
CASSEAGVDGFPYEQYF
TGTGCCAGCAGTGAAGCTGGGGTAGACGGTTTTCCCTACGAGCAGTACTTC
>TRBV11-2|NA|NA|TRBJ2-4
CASRDGSENIQYF
TGTGCCAGCAGAGATGGGTCAGAAAACATTCAGTACTTC
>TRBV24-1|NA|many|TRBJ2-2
CATAARGITGELFF
TGTGCCACCGCGGCTAGGGGTATCACCGGGGAGCTGTTTTTT
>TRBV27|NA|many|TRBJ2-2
CASSVGVTGELFF
TGTGCCAGCAGTGTAGGTGTTACCGGGGAGCTGTTTTTT
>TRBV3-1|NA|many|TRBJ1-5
CASSEATVNQPQHF
TGTGCCAGCAGCGAAGCGACAGTCAATCAGCCCCAGCATTTT
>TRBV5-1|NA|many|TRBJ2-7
CASSDGTTYEQYF
TGCGCCAGCAGCGACGGGACAACCTACGAGCAGTACTTC
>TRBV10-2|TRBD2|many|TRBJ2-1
CASSASGTSGRGLRKQFF
TGCGCCAGCAGTGCATCCGGGACTAGCGGGAGGGGGCTTAGGAAGCAGTTCTTC
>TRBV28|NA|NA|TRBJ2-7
CASSSSYFLGFEGGYEQYF
TGTGCCAGCAGTTCATCATATTTTCTGGGTTTTGAGGGCGGCTACGAGCAGTACTTC
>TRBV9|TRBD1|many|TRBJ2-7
CASSVSGQGVGEQYF
TGTGCCAGCAGCGTTTCGGGACAGGGGGTGGGGGAGCAGTACTTC
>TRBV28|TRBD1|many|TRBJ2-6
CARGRGPGANVLTF
TGTGCCAGGGGCAGGGGGCCTGGGGCCAACGTCCTGACTTTC
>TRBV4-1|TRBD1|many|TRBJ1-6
CASSQAGGRSPLHF
TGCGCCAGCAGCCAAGCAGGGGGCAGGTCACCCCTCCACTTT
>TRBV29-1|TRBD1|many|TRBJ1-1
CSVDSQGYGTEAFF
TGCAGCGTTGATTCACAGGGGTATGGCACTGAAGCTTTCTTT
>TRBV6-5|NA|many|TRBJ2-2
CASSYDDYGFAGELFF
TGTGCCAGCAGTTATGATGACTACGGGTTCGCCGGGGAGCTGTTTTTT
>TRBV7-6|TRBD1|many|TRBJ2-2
CASSSAGTGIAGELFF
TGTGCCAGCAGCTCAGCCGGGACAGGGATTGCCGGGGAGCTGTTTTTT
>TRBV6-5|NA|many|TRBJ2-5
CASSYSGVQETQYF
TGTGCCAGCAGTTACTCCGGCGTTCAAGAGACCCAGTACTTC
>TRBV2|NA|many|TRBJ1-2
CASNREVEGYTF
TGTGCCAGCAATAGGGAGGTGGAGGGCTACACCTTC
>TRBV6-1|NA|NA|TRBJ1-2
CASRRTYSNYGYTF
TGTGCCAGCAGACGGACCTACAGTAACTATGGCTACACCTTC
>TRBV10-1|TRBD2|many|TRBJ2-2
CASWGGAKLNTGELFF
TGCGCCAGCTGGGGAGGGGCCAAACTTAACACCGGGGAGCTGTTTTTT
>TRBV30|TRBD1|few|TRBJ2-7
CAWSGAGTVNYEQYF
TGTGCCTGGAGTGGAGCCGGGACAGTAAACTACGAGCAGTACTTC
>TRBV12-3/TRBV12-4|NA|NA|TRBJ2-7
CASTPGDSRVSEQYF
TGTGCCAGCACCCCTGGGGACTCGAGGGTATCCGAGCAGTACTTC
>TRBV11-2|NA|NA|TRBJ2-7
CASSLVGRYYEQYF
TGTGCCAGCAGCTTAGTCGGTAGATACTACGAGCAGTACTTC
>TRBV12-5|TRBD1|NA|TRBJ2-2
CASGLGGQGELFF
TGTGCTAGTGGTTTGGGGGGACAGGGGGAGCTGTTTTTT
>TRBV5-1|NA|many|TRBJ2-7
CASSLDPAPYEQYF
TGCGCCAGCAGCTTGGATCCGGCACCCTACGAGCAGTACTTC
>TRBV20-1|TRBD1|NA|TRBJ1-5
CSATAEKTGGGSNQPQHF
TGCAGTGCCACCGCTGAAAAGACAGGGGGCGGAAGCAATCAGCCCCAGCATTTT
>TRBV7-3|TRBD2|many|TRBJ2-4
CASSSGLAGATKDPANIQYF
TGTGCCAGCAGCTCGGGACTAGCGGGAGCCACGAAGGATCCGGCAAACATTCAGTACTTC
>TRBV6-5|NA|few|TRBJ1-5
CASSYHKGSWNQPQHF
TGTGCCAGCAGTTACCACAAGGGGAGCTGGAATCAGCCCCAGCATTTT
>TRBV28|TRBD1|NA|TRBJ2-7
CASQTGYYEQYF
TGTGCCAGCCAGACAGGGTACTACGAGCAGTACTTC
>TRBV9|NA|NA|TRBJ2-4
CASSVASHPADIQYF
TGTGCCAGCAGCGTAGCCAGCCACCCGGCGGACATTCAGTACTTC
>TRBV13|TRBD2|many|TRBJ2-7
CASSFSLAGGPWEQYF
TGTGCCAGCAGCTTTTCTCTGGCGGGAGGGCCGTGGGAGCAGTACTTC
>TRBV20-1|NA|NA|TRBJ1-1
CSASPDRRWAQDTEAFF
TGCAGTGCTAGTCCCGACAGAAGATGGGCCCAAGATACTGAAGCTTTCTTT
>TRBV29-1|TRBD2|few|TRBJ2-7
CSVEKPSGTSYEQYF
TGCAGCGTTGAGAAGCCTAGCGGGACCTCCTACGAGCAGTACTTC
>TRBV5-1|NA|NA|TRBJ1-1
CASSLAVGVSEAFF
TGCGCCAGCAGCTTGGCCGTTGGGGTGAGTGAAGCTTTCTTT
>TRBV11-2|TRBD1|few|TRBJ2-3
CASSARTGVTDTQYF
TGTGCCAGCAGCGCCAGGACAGGGGTCACAGATACGCAGTATTTT
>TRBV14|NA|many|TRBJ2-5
CASSHGRDQETQYF
TGTGCCAGCAGCCATGGCAGGGATCAAGAGACCCAGTACTTC
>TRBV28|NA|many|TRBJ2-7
CASKERNLYEQYF
TGTGCCAGCAAGGAGCGGAACTTGTACGAGCAGTACTTC
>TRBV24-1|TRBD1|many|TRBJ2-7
CATSDWTGTYEQYF
TGTGCCACCAGTGATTGGACAGGGACCTACGAGCAGTACTTC
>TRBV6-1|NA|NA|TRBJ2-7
CASSESYGIEQYF
TGTGCCAGCAGTGAATCTTACGGGATCGAGCAGTACTTC
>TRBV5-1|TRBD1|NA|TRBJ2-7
CASSSEGAHYEQYF
TGCGCCAGCAGCAGCGAGGGGGCCCACTACGAGCAGTACTTC
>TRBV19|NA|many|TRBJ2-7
CASSIVASSSSYEQYF
TGTGCCAGTAGTATAGTCGCTAGCTCCAGCTCCTACGAGCAGTACTTC
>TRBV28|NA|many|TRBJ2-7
CASSSQQQRFYEQYF
TGTGCCAGCAGTTCCCAGCAACAGAGGTTTTACGAGCAGTACTTC